The clone carrying this T cell receptor beta chain was picked up one time. Its cognate antigen is unknown. The data derive from a study of chemoradiotherapy in HPV16-positive cancers. Study-wide context: Two HPV16-positive patients' cells yielded candidate HPV-specific clones and common motifs. Study-level points and caveats: In HPV16-positive patients, HPV-responsive T-cell expansion tracked better recurrence-free survival. During treatment, candidate HPV-specific clones and E7-related motifs expanded in tumor.

Over chemoradiotherapy, repertoires were sampled more than once. Germline CDR1 is GTSNPN and CDR2 is SVGIG (reference sequence). This CDR3 has 8 amino acids. The V end lost 4 bases, the J end lost 6 bases, and 0 bases lay between the germline ends. Sequencing used immunoSEQ multiplex PCR; TCRdb keeps in-frame clones, though not all of them. The data hold tens of thousands of clones, with over 75% observed a single time. This TCR was recovered from a human donor with HPV-associated anogenital cancer. Sequenced material: blood, taken from a patient who underwent chemoradiotherapy. The chain employs TRBV30 and TRBJ1-2, with D unclear. The CDR3 DNA follows: TGTGCCTGGAATGGCTACACCTTC. Its translation is CAWNGYTF.